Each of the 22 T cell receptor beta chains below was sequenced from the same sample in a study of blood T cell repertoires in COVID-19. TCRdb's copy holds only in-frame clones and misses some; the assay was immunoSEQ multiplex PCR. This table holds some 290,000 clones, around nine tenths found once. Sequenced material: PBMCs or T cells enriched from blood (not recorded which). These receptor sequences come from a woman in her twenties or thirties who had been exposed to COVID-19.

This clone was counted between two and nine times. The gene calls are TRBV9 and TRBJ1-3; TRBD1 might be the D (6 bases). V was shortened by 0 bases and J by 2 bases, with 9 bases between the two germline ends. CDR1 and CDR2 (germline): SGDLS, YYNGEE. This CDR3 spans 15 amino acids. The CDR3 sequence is CASSVGPGAGNTIYF. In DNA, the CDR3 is TGTGCCAGCAGCGTAGGGCCAGGGGCTGGAAACACCATATATTTT.

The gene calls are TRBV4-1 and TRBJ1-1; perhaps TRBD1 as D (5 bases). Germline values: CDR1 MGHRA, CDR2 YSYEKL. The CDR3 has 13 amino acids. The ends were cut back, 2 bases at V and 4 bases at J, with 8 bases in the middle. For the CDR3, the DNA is TGCGCCAGCAGCCAATTTAGGGGCACTGAAGCTTTCTTT. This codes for CASSQFRGTEAFF.

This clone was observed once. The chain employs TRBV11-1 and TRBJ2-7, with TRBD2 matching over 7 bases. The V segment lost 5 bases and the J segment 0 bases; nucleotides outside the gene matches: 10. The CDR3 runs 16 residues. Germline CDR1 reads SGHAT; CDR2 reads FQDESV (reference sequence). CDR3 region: CASSRRGAGNSYEQYF. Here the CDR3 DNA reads TGTGCCAGCAGCCGGAGGGGAGCGGGGAACTCCTACGAGCAGTACTTC.

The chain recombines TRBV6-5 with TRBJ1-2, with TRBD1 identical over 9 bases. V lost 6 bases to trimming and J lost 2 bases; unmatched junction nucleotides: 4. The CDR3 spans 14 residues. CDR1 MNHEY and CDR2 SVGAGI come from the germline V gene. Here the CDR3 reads CASRGTGKNYGYTF. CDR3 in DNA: TGTGCCAGCAGGGGGACAGGGAAGAACTATGGCTACACCTTC.

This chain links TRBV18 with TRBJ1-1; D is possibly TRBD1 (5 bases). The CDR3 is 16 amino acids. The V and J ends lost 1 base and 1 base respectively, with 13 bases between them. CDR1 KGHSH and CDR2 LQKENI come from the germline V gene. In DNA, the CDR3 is TGTGCCAGCTCACCACAAAGCGGCGGGGCGAACACTGAAGCTTTCTTT. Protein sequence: CASSPQSGGANTEAFF.

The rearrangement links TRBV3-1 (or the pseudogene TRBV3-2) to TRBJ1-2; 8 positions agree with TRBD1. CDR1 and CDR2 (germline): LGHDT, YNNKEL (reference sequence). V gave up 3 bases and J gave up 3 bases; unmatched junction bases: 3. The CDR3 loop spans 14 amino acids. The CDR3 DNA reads TGTGCCAGCAGCCACAGGACAGGGCACTATGGCTACACCTTC. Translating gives CASSHRTGHYGYTF.

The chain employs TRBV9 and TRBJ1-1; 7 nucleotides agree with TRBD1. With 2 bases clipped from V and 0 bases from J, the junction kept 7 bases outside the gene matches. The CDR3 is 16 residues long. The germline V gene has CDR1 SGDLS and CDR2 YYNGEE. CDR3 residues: CASSVGDSFMNTEAFF. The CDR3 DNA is TGTGCCAGCAGCGTGGGGGACAGCTTCATGAACACTGAAGCTTTCTTT.

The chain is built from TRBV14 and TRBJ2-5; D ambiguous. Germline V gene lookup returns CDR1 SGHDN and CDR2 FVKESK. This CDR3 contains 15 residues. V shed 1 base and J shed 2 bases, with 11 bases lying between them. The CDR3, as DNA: TGTGCCAGCAGCCAAGGTTTACTGGTGCAAGAGACCCAGTACTTC. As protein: CASSQGLLVQETQYF.

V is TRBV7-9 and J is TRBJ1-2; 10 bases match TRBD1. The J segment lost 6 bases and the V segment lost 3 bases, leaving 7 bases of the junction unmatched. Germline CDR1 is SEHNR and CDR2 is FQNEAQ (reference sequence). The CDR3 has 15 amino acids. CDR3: CASSFRDRGRNGYTF. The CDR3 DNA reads TGTGCCAGCAGCTTTAGGGACAGGGGTAGGAATGGCTACACCTTC.

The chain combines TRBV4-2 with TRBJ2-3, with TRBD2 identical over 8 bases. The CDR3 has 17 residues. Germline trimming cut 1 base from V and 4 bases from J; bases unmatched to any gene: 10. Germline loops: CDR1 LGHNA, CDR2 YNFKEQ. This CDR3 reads CASSQVGSGGLADTQYF. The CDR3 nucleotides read TGTGCCAGCAGCCAAGTCGGGAGCGGGGGTTTGGCAGATACGCAGTATTTT.

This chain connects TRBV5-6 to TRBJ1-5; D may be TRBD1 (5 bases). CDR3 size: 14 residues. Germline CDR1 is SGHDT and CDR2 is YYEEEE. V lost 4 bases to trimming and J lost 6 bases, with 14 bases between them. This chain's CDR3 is CASSLAGFRQPQHF. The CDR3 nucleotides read TGTGCCAGCAGCCTGGCAGGGTTTCGTCAGCCCCAGCATTTT. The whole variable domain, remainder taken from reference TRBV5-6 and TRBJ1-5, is DAGVTQSPTHLIKTRGQQVTLRCSPKSGHDTVSWYQQALGQGPQFIFQYYEEEERQRGNFPDRFSGHQFPNYSSELNVNALLLGDSALYLCASSLAGFRQPQHFGDGTRLSIL.

CDR3 protein: CASSQVVRGGAVQTQYF. As DNA, the CDR3 is TGTGCCAGCAGCCAAGTGGTCCGCGGGGGGGCTGTTCAGACCCAGTACTTC. The rearrangement joins TRBV4-2 to TRBJ2-5, with 9 bases lining up with TRBD2. The CDR3 is 17 residues long. V shed 1 base and J 6 bases; nucleotides not matched to a gene: 12. The germline V gene has CDR1 LGHNA and CDR2 YNFKEQ.

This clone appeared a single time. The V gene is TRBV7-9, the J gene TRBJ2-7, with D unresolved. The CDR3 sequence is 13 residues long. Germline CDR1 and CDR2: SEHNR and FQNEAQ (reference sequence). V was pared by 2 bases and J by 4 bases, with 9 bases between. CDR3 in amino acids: CASSLLPDYEQYF. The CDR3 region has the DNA TGTGCCAGCAGCTTATTGCCAGATTACGAGCAGTACTTC.

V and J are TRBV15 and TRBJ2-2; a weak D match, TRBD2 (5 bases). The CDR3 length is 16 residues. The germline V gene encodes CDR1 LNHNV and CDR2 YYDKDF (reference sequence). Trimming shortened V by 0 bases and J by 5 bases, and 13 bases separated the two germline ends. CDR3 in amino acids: CATSRDGQTITGELFF. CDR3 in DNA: TGTGCCACCAGCAGAGATGGTCAGACTATTACCGGGGAGCTGTTTTTT.

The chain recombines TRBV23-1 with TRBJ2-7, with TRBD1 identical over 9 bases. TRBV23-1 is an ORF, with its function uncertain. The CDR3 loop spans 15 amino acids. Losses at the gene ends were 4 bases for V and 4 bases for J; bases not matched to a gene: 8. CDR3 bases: TGCGCCAGCAGTCCGGCGCACAGGGGGCCTTACGAGCAGTACTTC. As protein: CASSPAHRGPYEQYF.

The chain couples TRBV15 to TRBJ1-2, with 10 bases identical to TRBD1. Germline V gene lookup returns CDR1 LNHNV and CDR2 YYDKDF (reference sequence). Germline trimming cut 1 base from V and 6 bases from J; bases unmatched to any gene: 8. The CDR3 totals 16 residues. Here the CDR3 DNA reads TGTGCCACCAGCAGAGGCCCGGGACAGGGGATTGATGGCTACACCTTC. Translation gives CATSRGPGQGIDGYTF.

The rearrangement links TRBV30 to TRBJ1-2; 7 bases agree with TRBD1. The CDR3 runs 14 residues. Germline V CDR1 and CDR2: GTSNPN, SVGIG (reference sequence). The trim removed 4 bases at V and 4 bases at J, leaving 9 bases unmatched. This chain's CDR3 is CAWTRDRASYGYTF. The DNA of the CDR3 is TGTGCCTGGACCCGCGACAGGGCCTCCTATGGCTACACCTTC.

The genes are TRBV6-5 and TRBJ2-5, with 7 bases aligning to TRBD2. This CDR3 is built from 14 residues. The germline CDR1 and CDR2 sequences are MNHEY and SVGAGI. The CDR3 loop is CASWRSSGGETQYF. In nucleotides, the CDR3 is TGTGCTTCCTGGAGGTCGTCGGGAGGCGAGACCCAGTACTTC.

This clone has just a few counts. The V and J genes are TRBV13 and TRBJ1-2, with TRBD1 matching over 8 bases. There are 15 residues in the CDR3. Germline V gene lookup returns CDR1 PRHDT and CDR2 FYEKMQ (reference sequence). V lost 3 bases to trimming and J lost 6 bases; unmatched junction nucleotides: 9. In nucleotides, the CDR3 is TGTGCCAGCAGCTTCCGGGGACAGGCCCCGAATGGCTACACCTTC. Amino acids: CASSFRGQAPNGYTF.

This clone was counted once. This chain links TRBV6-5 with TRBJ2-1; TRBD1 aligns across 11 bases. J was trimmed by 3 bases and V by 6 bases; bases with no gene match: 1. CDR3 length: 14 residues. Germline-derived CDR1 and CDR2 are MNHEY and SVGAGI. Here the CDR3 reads CASRGQGGYNEQFF. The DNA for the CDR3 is TGTGCCAGCAGGGGACAGGGGGGCTACAATGAGCAGTTCTTC.

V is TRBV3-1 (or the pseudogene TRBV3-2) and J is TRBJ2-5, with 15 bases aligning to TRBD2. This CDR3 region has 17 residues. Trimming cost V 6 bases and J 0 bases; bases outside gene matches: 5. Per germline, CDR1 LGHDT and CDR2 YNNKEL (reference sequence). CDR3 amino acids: CASRGLAGGRYQETQYF. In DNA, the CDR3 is TGTGCCAGCAGGGGACTAGCGGGGGGACGTTACCAAGAGACCCAGTACTTC.

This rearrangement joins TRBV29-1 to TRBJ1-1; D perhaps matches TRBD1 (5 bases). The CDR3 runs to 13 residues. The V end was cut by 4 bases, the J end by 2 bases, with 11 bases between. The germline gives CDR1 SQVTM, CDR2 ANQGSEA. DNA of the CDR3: TGCAGCGTTGGAGAGGGGAGAAACACTGAAGCTTTCTTT. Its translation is CSVGEGRNTEAFF.